This is a list of T cell receptor beta chains from one sample in a study of CD8 T cells in ankylosing spondylitis. One entry per CDR3 protein, called by TCRdb with MiXCR from the 5' RACE reads. In the table there are about 360,000 distinct CDR3 sequences, roughly 14% of which are singletons. Sequencing input: blood, either unsorted or a sorted T cell fraction (not recorded which). The receptors were gathered from a male donor with ankylosing spondylitis or in good health (not recorded which). The CDR3 runs from the conserved cysteine through the conserved F or W. Each record gives: J gene, D gene, clone size, V gene, CDR3 DNA, CDR3 protein. D genes are given only for firm matches. The size field is filled for only some rows; it gives once, few, many or a size class.

TRBJ1-1	-	-	TRBV5-1	TGCGCCAGCAGCTTGTTGGGGGTACCGATGAACACTGAAGCTTTCTTT	CASSLLGVPMNTEAFF
TRBJ1-1	-	-	TRBV12-3/TRBV12-4	TGTGCCAGCAGTTTAGTTCCCGGGGTGGGCACTGAAGCTTTCTTT	CASSLVPGVGTEAFF
TRBJ1-4	-	few	TRBV4-1	TGCGCCAGCAGCCAGCGGGGGCACGATGAAAAACTGTTTTTT	CASSQRGHDEKLFF
TRBJ2-3	-	few	TRBV12-3/TRBV12-4	TGTGCCAGCAGTATCGCAGAGGGGGAGGAGGCAGATACGCAGTATTTT	CASSIAEGEEADTQYF
TRBJ1-2	TRBD1	few	TRBV4-1	TGCGCCAGCAGCCCGATGACAGGGGATCTCAACTATGGCTACACCTTC	CASSPMTGDLNYGYTF
TRBJ2-5	-	few	TRBV20-1	TGCAGTGCTAGAGACCTCATGGGGCAAGAGACCCAGTACTTC	CSARDLMGQETQYF
TRBJ2-3	-	-	TRBV13	TGTGCCAGCAGCTTAGGAGACTATACGCAGTATTTT	CASSLGDYTQYF
TRBJ2-3	-	once	TRBV7-9	TGTGCCAGCAGCTTAGCCGCACAAGATACGCAGTATTTT	CASSLAAQDTQYF
TRBJ1-4	-	few	TRBV4-2	TGTGCCAGCAGCCAGGCAGCGGGGGTTGAAAAACTGTTTTTT	CASSQAAGVEKLFF
TRBJ1-2	-	few	TRBV2	TGTGCCAGCAGTCCGAGACAGTCTTCCGGCTACACCTTC	CASSPRQSSGYTF
TRBJ1-2	-	few	TRBV7-8	TGTGCCAGCAGCTTCAAGAAAACGAGTGCCCTTTATGGCTACACCTTC	CASSFKKTSALYGYTF
TRBJ2-4	-	few	TRBV20-1	TGCAGTGCTAGATATACAGTGGGGCCCGCGGACATTCAGTACTTC	CSARYTVGPADIQYF
TRBJ1-2	-	once	TRBV27	TGTGCCAGCAGTTTCAGAGGGGGTGGCTACACCTTC	CASSFRGGGYTF
TRBJ1-4	-	many	TRBV12-3/TRBV12-4	TGTGCCAGCAGAGGACCGTTGGGTTTGGAACTGTTTTTT	CASRGPLGLELFF
TRBJ1-1	-	few	TRBV6-1	TGTGCCAGCAGTGAAAACCGGGGGCGGGAGGAAGCTTTCTTT	CASSENRGREEAFF
TRBJ2-1	TRBD2	few	TRBV20-1	TGCAGTGCTAGTAGGACTAGCGGGAGTACGACCTACAATGAGCAGTTCTTC	CSASRTSGSTTYNEQFF
TRBJ2-2	-	many	TRBV20-1	TGCAGTGCTTCCCAGGGGCCCGGGGAGCTGTTTTTT	CSASQGPGELFF
TRBJ2-5	-	few	TRBV7-2	TGTGCCAGCAGCTTTTTTGGACTAGGGGGGGAGACCCAGTACTTC	CASSFFGLGGETQYF
TRBJ1-1	-	few	TRBV20-1	TGCAGTGCTAGTCTTGCAGGGTCCACTGAAGCTTTCTTT	CSASLAGSTEAFF
TRBJ1-4	TRBD1	-	TRBV3-1	TGTGCCAGCAGCCGTATGGGGACAGGCTTTAATGAAAAACTGTTTTTT	CASSRMGTGFNEKLFF
TRBJ1-4	-	-	TRBV30	TGTGCCTGGAGCGCTGGTCAGTTAAATGAAAAACTGTTTTTT	CAWSAGQLNEKLFF
TRBJ2-1	TRBD2	-	TRBV7-9	TGTGCCAGCAGCGGACTAGCGGACAATGAGCAGTTCTTC	CASSGLADNEQFF
TRBJ1-1	-	once	TRBV6-7	TGTGCGGACTGCGGGGGACTCGACCTCCTTATGAACACTGAAGCTTTCTTT	CADCGGLDLLMNTEAFF